This T cell receptor beta chain derives from a study of blood T cell repertoires in COVID-19 (dated by TCRdb to about 2020). For the wider study: Samples from collaborators originated in the United States, Italy and Spain and spanned both the acute and convalescent phases of COVID-19. A freely available public database, intended as a resource for researchers studying the immune response to SARS-CoV-2, is where the repertoires were released. Samples came from the ongoing ImmuneRACE study (first 160 participants) plus 1,254 subjects from 6 global collaborators. The material from the prospective study consisted of cDNA or gDNA derived from T cells, B-cell-depleted T cells, or PBMCs. Subjects who had been exposed to COVID-19, were actively infected with it, or had recovered from it provided the deeply sampled blood TCRbeta repertoires that made up the dataset. Nearly every sample came with metadata listing a de-identified subject ID, COVID-19 status, age in years and sex. Where available, HLA class I and class II types were obtained from metadata supplied by the sample provider rather than from assay-based typing. Broader findings and caveats from the paper: Clinical and demographic metadata were provided uncurated, with the amount varying by source and participant.

The V end gives up 4 bases and the J end 3 bases, leaving 4 bases in the junction not matched to a gene. The CDR3 starts with the cysteine, ends with the phenylalanine, and has 15 residues. Only the CDR3 DNA stays, 45 bases, in frame from base 1. The germline V gene (reference sequence) specifies SEHNR as CDR1 and FQNEAQ as CDR2. The immunoSEQ Assay, a bias-controlled multiplex PCR, was used to amplify TCRbeta CDR3 regions from genomic DNA. In the authors' own workflow: The number of nucleated cells in each sample was estimated by amplification of reference gene primers within the assay. To quantify the absolute abundance of each unique TCRbeta CDR3 rearrangement, sequence reads were collapsed and filtered. For each sample, productive Simpson clonality was calculated as the square root of Simpson's diversity index over productive rearrangements. What TCRdb holds here is the immuneACCESS table cut down to in-frame rearrangements. Part of the clones is not present; checked against another copy, under half of the missing clones reflect an unresolved V gene, and the others are unexplained. From that table come the V and J calls and clone size; the DNA was used to work out D and trimming. The sample includes 200,000 to 300,000 clones, with around four fifths observed a single time. The top ten hold 5.5% to 8% of the sample.

As regards this clone: It has no known antigen specificity. No base-level quality is on record; no much larger clone is a single base apart.

The collaborating institutions used their own protocols to collect whole blood in K2EDTA tubes. For TCRbeta analysis, collaborators shipped samples as frozen whole blood, isolated PBMCs, or DNA extracted from either of those sample types. The TCR comes from a woman aged 55 to 70 with active or convalescent COVID-19. Sequencing was performed on peripheral blood. The rearrangement joined TRBV7-9 to TRBJ2-7; TRBD2 fits 12 bases in the junction. The bases read TGTGCCAGCAGCTCATTGACTAGCGGGAGCTACGAGCAGTACTTC. Its product reads: CASSSLTSGSYEQYF.